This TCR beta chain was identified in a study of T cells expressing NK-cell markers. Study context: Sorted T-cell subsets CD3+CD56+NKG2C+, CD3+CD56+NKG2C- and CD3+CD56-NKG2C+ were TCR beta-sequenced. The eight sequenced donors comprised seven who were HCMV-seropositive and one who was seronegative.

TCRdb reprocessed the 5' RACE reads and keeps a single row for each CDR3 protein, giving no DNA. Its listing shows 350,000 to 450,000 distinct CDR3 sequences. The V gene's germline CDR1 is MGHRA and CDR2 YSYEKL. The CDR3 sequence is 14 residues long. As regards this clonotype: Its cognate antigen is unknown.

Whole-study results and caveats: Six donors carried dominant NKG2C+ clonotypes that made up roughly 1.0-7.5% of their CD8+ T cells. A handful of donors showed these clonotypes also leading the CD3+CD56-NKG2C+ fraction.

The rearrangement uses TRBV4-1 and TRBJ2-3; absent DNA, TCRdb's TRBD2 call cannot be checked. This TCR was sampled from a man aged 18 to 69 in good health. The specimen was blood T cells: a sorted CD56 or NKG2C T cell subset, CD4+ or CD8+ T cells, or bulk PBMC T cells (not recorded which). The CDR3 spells CASSPLAGPNTQYF.